The 20 T cell receptor beta chains below all came from one sample that was sequenced in a study of T cell responses to AZD1222 COVID-19 vaccine. Sequencing used immunoSEQ multiplex PCR; TCRdb keeps in-frame clones, though not all of them. The data show approximately 100,000 clones, 88% seen once. The starting material was peripheral blood, obtained on day 0 of AZD1222 vaccination. These receptors were collected from an adult in good health.

The chain employs TRBV12-3 or TRBV12-4 and TRBJ1-1, with unresolved D. The CDR3 runs to 13 residues. V was clipped by 2 bases and J by 4 bases, with 8 bases between them. CDR3 residues: CASSLFLGTEAFF. Here the CDR3 DNA reads TGTGCCAGCAGTTTATTCCTAGGCACTGAAGCTTTCTTT.

This chain uses TRBV11-2 with TRBJ2-7, with 8 nucleotides matching TRBD2. CDR1 and CDR2 from the germline V gene are SGHAT and FQNNGV. V trimming: 5 bases; J trimming: 3 bases; junction bases outside the gene matches: 9. The CDR3 is 15 amino acids. The CDR3, as DNA: TGTGCCAGCAGCAGGAAAGCGGGAGCGATCTACGAGCAGTACTTC. Protein product: CASSRKAGAIYEQYF.

In its sample, this clone was seen a few times. The rearrangement uses TRBV28 and TRBJ2-7; TRBD2 is a possible D gene (6 bases). The CDR3 spans 15 residues. Trimming took off 8 bases at V and 3 bases at J, with 20 bases between the two ends. Looked up from germline, CDR1 is MDHEN and CDR2 is SYDVKM. The CDR3 is CASLRFGGGGYEQYF. The DNA of the CDR3 is TGTGCCAGCCTAAGGTTCGGGGGTGGGGGCTACGAGCAGTACTTC. Variable domain in full (rest from reference TRBV28 and TRBJ2-7): DVKVTQSSRYLVKRTGEKVFLECVQDMDHENMFWYRQDPGLGLRLIYFSYDVKMKEKGDIPEGYSVSREKKERFSLILESASTNQTSMYLCASLRFGGGGYEQYFGPGTRLTVT.

The J gene is TRBJ2-3, the V gene TRBV11-2; 7 nucleotides match TRBD1. Germline V gives CDR1 SGHAT, CDR2 FQNNGV. V lost 5 bases to trimming and J lost 2 bases; unmatched junction nucleotides: 13. The CDR3 runs 17 residues. The CDR3 here is CASSGRQGTGPTDTQYF. The CDR3 nucleotides are TGTGCCAGCAGCGGCAGACAGGGTACGGGACCCACAGATACGCAGTATTTT.

This chain uses TRBV28 with TRBJ2-2; D possibly corresponds to TRBD2 (5 bases). CDR1 MDHEN and CDR2 SYDVKM come from the germline V gene. The V gene lost 6 bases and the J gene lost 4 bases, with 12 bases spanning the gap. CDR3 size: 14 residues. The CDR3 coding sequence is TGTGCCAGCAGAATAGCTAGCAGCACCGGGGAGCTGTTTTTT. Protein sequence: CASRIASSTGELFF.

In regard to this clone: A read error may account for a junction end that differs from germline. The gene calls are TRBV7-7 and TRBJ2-3; TRBD2 aligns across 9 bases. The CDR3 totals 15 residues. Germline CDR1 and CDR2: SSHAT and FNYEAQ (reference sequence). This chain's CDR3 is CASSQGRGGGNTQYF. As DNA, the CDR3 is TGTGCTAGCAGCCAGGGGCGGGGGGGAGGAAATACGCAGTATTTT.

The chain uses TRBV12-3 or TRBV12-4 and TRBJ1-6, with 8 positions matching TRBD1. CDR3 length equals 13 residues. The ends lost 7 bases at V and 7 bases at J; junction bases unmatched: 3. DNA for the CDR3: TGTGCCAGCAATCGACAGGGGAATTCACCCCTCCACTTT. Translating gives CASNRQGNSPLHF.

The chain links TRBV28 to TRBJ1-4; D is unclear. Trimming removed 4 bases from V and 0 bases from J, with 9 bases in between. The germline gives CDR1 MDHEN, CDR2 SYDVKM. This CDR3 region has 15 residues. The CDR3 nucleotides read TGTGCCAGCAGTTCCGGGAGCGCAACTAATGAAAAACTGTTTTTT. Its protein is CASSSGSATNEKLFF.

This chain links TRBV19 with TRBJ2-5, with 7 bases aligning to TRBD1. This CDR3 comprises 15 residues. Germline loops: CDR1 LNHDA, CDR2 SQIVND (reference sequence). V lost 5 bases and J lost 3; bases outside the gene matches: 9. The CDR3 spells CASSPARTGKETQYF. For the CDR3, the DNA is TGTGCCAGTAGTCCGGCTCGGACAGGTAAAGAGACCCAGTACTTC.

The chain combines TRBV28 with TRBJ1-2, with a possible D match to TRBD1 (5 bases). The ends were cut back, 3 bases at V and 7 bases at J, with 15 bases in the middle. The CDR3 length is 14 residues. Germline V lookup: CDR1 MDHEN, CDR2 SYDVKM. The CDR3 protein is CASSFPGAVGGYTF. The DNA for the CDR3 is TGTGCCAGCAGTTTCCCCGGGGCCGTTGGTGGCTACACCTTC.

The J gene is TRBJ2-6, the V gene TRBV6-5; D is uncertain. V dropped 6 bases and J dropped 4 bases, with 10 bases sitting between them. The germline V gene encodes CDR1 MNHEY and CDR2 SVGAGI. The CDR3 has 14 residues. The CDR3, as DNA: TGTGCCAGCAGAACTGATTGGGGGGCCAACGTCCTGACTTTC. As protein: CASRTDWGANVLTF.

The genes are TRBV3-1 (or the pseudogene TRBV3-2) and TRBJ2-2; TRBD1 agrees at 9 bases. The J segment lost 5 bases and the V segment lost 3 bases, leaving 4 bases of the junction unmatched. CDR1 is LGHDT, CDR2 YNNKEL, per germline (reference sequence). The CDR3 is 15 residues long. The CDR3 loop reads CASSHLGQGTGELFF. Written as DNA, the CDR3 is TGTGCCAGCAGCCACCTGGGACAGGGTACCGGGGAGCTGTTTTTT.

The chain carries TRBV7-6 and TRBJ2-2; 9 bases line up with TRBD2. Germline CDR1 and CDR2: SGHVS and FNYEAQ. The CDR3 runs to 16 residues. The junction had 5 bases not matched to a gene; V was cut back by 5 bases and J by 1 base. CDR3 coding DNA: TGTGCCAGCAGCATTCGACTAGCGGTGAACACCGGGGAGCTGTTTTTT. Protein: CASSIRLAVNTGELFF.

In its sample, this clone was seen a few times. CDR3 sequence reads: CASSPRQGDGKETQYF. The CDR3 region has the DNA TGTGCCAGCAGCCCGAGACAGGGTGACGGAAAGGAGACCCAGTACTTC. The rearrangement links TRBV7-3 to TRBJ2-5; 7 nucleotides agree with TRBD1. Germline CDR1 and CDR2: SGHTA and FQGTGA. CDR3 length: 16 residues. V was clipped by 5 bases and J by 5 bases; unmatched bases: 14.

This clone was seen a single time. V usage is TRBV18 and J usage is TRBJ1-5, with a tentative D call TRBD1 (5 bases). V was trimmed by 6 bases and J by 2 bases, leaving 14 bases between them. CDR1 and CDR2 from the germline V gene are KGHSH and LQKENI. The CDR3 is made up of 15 amino acids. CDR3 nucleotide sequence: TGTGCCAGCTCGCCTAACAGGAGAGGCAATCAGCCCCAGCATTTT. Amino acids: CASSPNRRGNQPQHF.

This chain joins TRBV29-1 and TRBJ2-3; D is possibly TRBD2 (6 bases). The germline V gene has CDR1 SQVTM and CDR2 ANQGSEA. This CDR3 has 16 amino acids. Trimming stripped 1 base from V and 1 base from J, with 15 bases between. The CDR3 DNA is TGCAGCGTTGAAGGGCGACTAGTTTCCGGCACAGATACGCAGTATTTT. It specifies CSVEGRLVSGTDTQYF.

This sequence joins TRBV28 and TRBJ1-1; D might be TRBD1 (5 bases). The CDR3 extends over 14 amino acids. CDR1 and CDR2 (germline): MDHEN, SYDVKM. The V end was cut by 4 bases, the J end by 5 bases, with 14 bases between. The CDR3 nucleotides read TGTGCCAGCAGTTATGCACCGGGGGGAACTGAAGCTTTCTTT. Translated, it gives CASSYAPGGTEAFF.

This clone has a handful of counts. The rearrangement joins TRBV7-3 to TRBJ2-3; TRBD2 matches 12 bases. Per germline, CDR1 SGHTA and CDR2 FQGTGA. The CDR3 is 18 amino acids. V lost 0 bases, J lost 0 bases, and 4 bases stayed unmatched. This CDR3 is CASSLTQLAGGSTDTQYF. CDR3 bases: TGTGCCAGCAGCTTAACCCAACTAGCGGGGGGTAGCACAGATACGCAGTATTTT.

This chain uses TRBV2 with TRBJ2-2; TRBD2 is a possible D gene (6 bases). The CDR3 loop spans 16 amino acids. Deletions cut 4 bases from V and 0 bases from J, with 12 bases between. Germline V CDR1 and CDR2: SNHLY, FYNNEI. For the CDR3, the DNA is TGTGCCAGCAGTGTGGAGGGGTCCCCGAACACCGGGGAGCTGTTTTTT. It codes for CASSVEGSPNTGELFF.

The V and J genes are TRBV28 and TRBJ1-6, with TRBD1 identical over 8 bases. The CDR3 totals 14 residues. Trimming removed 4 bases from V and 9 bases from J; junction bases left unmatched: 5. Germline values: CDR1 MDHEN, CDR2 SYDVKM. The CDR3 loop is CASSSPGQASPLHF. The CDR3 coding sequence is TGTGCCAGCAGTTCTCCGGGACAGGCTTCACCCCTCCACTTT.